This T cell receptor beta chain was identified in a study of T-cell memory formation after mild COVID-19. General observations from the study: Confirmation was lacking for SARS-CoV-2 specificity of second-wave clones that peaked on day 37. Clones contracting across day 15 to 85 had a balanced CD4/CD8 profile; later expanding clones leaned CD4+. The main location of contracting CD4+ clones was CM and EM, and that of contracting CD8+ clones was EMRA.

This CDR3 comprises 15 residues. V was pared by 6 bases and J by 2 bases, with 14 bases between. This clonotype came up a few times. Its antigen is unidentified. Using constant-segment primers, 5'RACE produced TCR alpha and TCR beta cDNA libraries carrying sample barcodes and UMIs. Each CDR3 protein gets one entry after TCRdb re-called the 5' RACE reads with MiXCR. The data hold hundreds of thousands of distinct CDR3 sequences, with around 30% observed a single time. Sequencing was done on a sample of PBMCs or a T cell subset sorted from them (not recorded which). The chain uses TRBV12-3 or TRBV12-4 and TRBJ1-5, with D possibly TRBD1 on 6 matching bases. This TCR came from an adult woman who had mild COVID-19 (a few samples of this study predate the infection). Cell type and time point are not known. CDR3 nucleotides: TGTGCCAGCAGCCCAACAGGGCAAGGCAATCAGCCCCAGCATTTT. Amino acid sequence: CASSPTGQGNQPQHF.